This TCR beta chain was recorded in a study of shared clonotypes between healthy human individuals. Generated by immunoSEQ multiplex PCR, the TCRdb table keeps only in-frame clones and is missing some. This table holds nearly 750,000 clones, approximately 72% found once. The length of the CDR3 is 13 residues. Trimming shortened V by 7 bases and J by 7 bases, and 16 bases separated the two germline ends. Germline V lookup: CDR1 ENHRY, CDR2 SYGVKD. It was into CD45RA+ naive and CD45RA-negative memory subsets that the CD4+ cells were split. V and J are TRBV10-3 and TRBJ1-1; no firm D call. The TCR was taken from a woman under 40 in good health. Material for sequencing was memory CD4+ T cells sorted from blood. The subset denotes: CD45RA-negative fraction. In DNA form, the CDR3 reads TGTGCCATCAAATCGATTGGGGAGGGTGAAGCTTTCTTT. Translation gives CAIKSIGEGEAFF.